The clone carrying this T cell receptor (beta chain) was observed a few times. The germline CDR1 and CDR2 sequences are MDHEN and SYDVKM. V lost 5 bases and J lost 4, with 15 bases in between. The CDR3 sequence is 15 residues long. This sample is drawn from a study of technical replicates of blood from a handful of donors. Profiling relied on immunoSEQ multiplex PCR, and the TCRdb table lists in-frame clones only, not all of them. Found here are about 82,000 clones, around 94% of them singletons; the top ten hold about 0.4%. The origin of this receptor is a human donor in good health. The chain employs TRBV28 and TRBJ2-1, with D possibly being TRBD1 (5 bases). The sequenced sample was T cells isolated from PBMCs. The CDR3 loop is CASSNRNLVYNEQFF. The CDR3 DNA reads TGTGCCAGCAGTAACAGGAATCTCGTATACAATGAGCAGTTCTTC.